The 28 T cell receptor beta chains below were found in one sample sequenced in a study of STAT5B mutations in CD4+ large granular lymphocyte leukemia. Clones were read by immunoSEQ multiplex PCR, and TCRdb kept only the in-frame ones, dropping some. Among 30,000 to 40,000 clones listed, over 70% were seen once. The material sequenced was CD4+ T cells from blood buffy coats. The receptor set was obtained from a human donor in good health.

The V and J genes are TRBV5-4 and TRBJ1-6, with no clear D. Germline V lookup: CDR1 SGHNT, CDR2 YYREEE (reference sequence). This CDR3 contains 14 residues. V was shortened by 4 bases and J by 7 bases, with 12 bases between the two germline ends. This CDR3 is CASSQRVSNSPLHF. CDR3 coding DNA: TGTGCCAGCAGCCAGAGGGTATCGAATTCACCCCTCCACTTT.

In DNA, the CDR3 is TGTGCCAGCAGCTTGGGAGGACAGGGTGGAACTGAAGCTTTCTTT. Protein: CASSLGGQGGTEAFF. The gene calls are TRBV7-9 and TRBJ1-1; 8 bases agree with TRBD1. CDR3 length equals 15 residues. Germline CDR1 and CDR2: SEHNR and FQNEAQ (reference sequence). The V gene end was trimmed by 3 bases and the J gene end by 5 bases; junction bases not matched to a gene: 8.

V is TRBV29-1 and J is TRBJ2-7; D perhaps matches TRBD1 (6 bases). Deletions cut 3 bases from V and 3 bases from J, with 12 bases between. CDR3 length: 13 residues. CDR1 and CDR2 from the germline V gene are SQVTM and ANQGSEA. The CDR3 protein is CSVEGRDNYEQYF. The CDR3 nucleotides are TGCAGCGTTGAGGGTCGGGACAACTACGAGCAGTACTTC.

This clone was recorded only once. This chain uses TRBV2 with TRBJ1-2; perhaps TRBD1 as D (6 bases). The CDR3 spans 14 residues. V was pared by 6 bases and J by 8 bases, with 19 bases between. CDR1 and CDR2 from the germline V gene are SNHLY and FYNNEI. The DNA of the CDR3 is TGTGCCAGCAGGTGGACAGCAGTAAGAGGAGGCTACACCTTC. This translates into CASRWTAVRGGYTF.

The chain combines TRBV6-1 with TRBJ2-5; the match to TRBD1 covers 7 bases. Losses at the gene ends were 3 bases for V and 2 bases for J; bases not matched to a gene: 6. Per the germline V gene, CDR1 is MNHNS and CDR2 is SASEGT. The CDR3 totals 15 residues. The CDR3 loop reads CASSDPGTAQETQYF. CDR3 DNA sequence: TGTGCCAGCAGTGATCCCGGGACAGCTCAAGAGACCCAGTACTTC.

This clone was counted only a few times. The rearrangement joins TRBV2 to TRBJ1-5, with D possibly being TRBD1 (6 bases). The CDR3 has 17 residues. Germline V gives CDR1 SNHLY, CDR2 FYNNEI. The V gene lost 3 bases and the J gene lost 2 bases, with 17 bases spanning the gap. CDR3 amino acids: CASSDGTPHRGNQPQHF. The CDR3, as DNA: TGTGCCAGCAGTGACGGGACACCCCACCGTGGCAATCAGCCCCAGCATTTT.

This clone was observed a single time. This chain uses TRBV5-4 with TRBJ2-5; 7 positions match TRBD2. V trimming: 0 bases; J trimming: 4 bases; junction bases outside the gene matches: 9. The CDR3 is 16 amino acids. CDR1 SGHNT and CDR2 YYREEE come from the germline V gene (reference sequence). The CDR3: CASSLGGSGVRETQYF. In DNA, the CDR3 is TGTGCCAGCAGCTTGGGGGGAAGCGGGGTGAGAGAGACCCAGTACTTC.

The V gene is TRBV6-4, the J gene TRBJ2-1; 9 nucleotides match TRBD2. The CDR3 is 14 residues long. The V segment lost 4 bases and the J segment 4 bases; nucleotides outside the gene matches: 2. In germline, CDR1 is MRHNA, CDR2 SNTAGT. The CDR3 protein is CASSALAGYNEQFF. The CDR3 coding sequence is TGTGCCAGCAGTGCACTAGCGGGTTACAATGAGCAGTTCTTC.

This clone was seen a few times. The rearrangement links TRBV11-1 to TRBJ2-2; TRBD1 matches at 9 bases. Germline V gives CDR1 SGHAT, CDR2 FQDESV (reference sequence). V shed 6 bases and J 3 bases; nucleotides not matched to a gene: 11. The CDR3 consists of 17 residues. CDR3: CASRGVRDRVHTGELFF. The CDR3 coding sequence is TGTGCCAGCAGGGGGGTCCGGGACAGGGTGCACACCGGGGAGCTGTTTTTT.

The rearrangement links TRBV23-1 to TRBJ1-1; D is ambiguous. TRBV23-1 is designated an ORF whose function remains uncertain. V gave up 9 bases and J gave up 8 bases, with 13 bases separating them. CDR3 size: 11 residues. Here the CDR3 DNA reads TGCGCCAGGGCGGGGTTCGGGGAAGCTTTCTTT. Translation: CARAGFGEAFF.

This clone occurred a few times. One end of the junction varies from germline; a read error may be responsible. The V call is TRBV7-7, the J call TRBJ2-2; 9 nucleotides agree with TRBD2. Germline CDR1 and CDR2: SSHAT and FNYEAQ (reference sequence). The CDR3 spans 15 residues. In nucleotides, the CDR3 is TGTGCTAGCAGCTTGACTAGCGGGAACACCGGGGAGCTGTTTTTT. Encoded protein: CASSLTSGNTGELFF.

This chain joins TRBV11-3 and TRBJ2-1; D not certain. The CDR3 covers 13 residues. Germline V lookup: CDR1 SGHNT, CDR2 YENEEA. V shed 1 base and J shed 3 bases, with 4 bases lying between them. The CDR3 DNA is TGTGCCAGCAGCTTAGGGTTCTACAATGAGCAGTTCTTC. Translation: CASSLGFYNEQFF.

The chain combines TRBV10-3 with TRBJ1-3; D unclear. CDR3 length: 15 amino acids. Germline V gene lookup returns CDR1 ENHRY and CDR2 SYGVKD. The ends were cut back, 2 bases at V and 1 base at J, with 9 bases in the middle. The CDR3 spells CAISENPLSGNTIYF. The CDR3 DNA reads as TGTGCCATCAGTGAGAACCCGCTGTCTGGAAACACCATATATTTT.

This sequence joins TRBV25-1 and TRBJ2-1, with 10 bases fitting TRBD1. Losses at the gene ends were 2 bases for V and 5 bases for J; bases not matched to a gene: 6. This CDR3 contains 16 residues. Germline lookup yields CDR1 MGHDK and CDR2 SYGVNS. CDR3 sequence reads: CASSEPGDRGNNEQFF. The CDR3 nucleotides read TGTGCCAGCAGTGAACCTGGGGACAGGGGAAACAATGAGCAGTTCTTC.

Only a few counts were recorded for this clone. CDR3: CASSLNRQGATEAFF. The CDR3 DNA follows: TGTGCCAGCAGCTTAAACCGACAGGGGGCAACTGAAGCTTTCTTT. V and J are TRBV7-3 and TRBJ1-1; 10 bases agree with TRBD1. With 1 base clipped from V and 5 bases from J, the junction kept 4 bases outside the gene matches. The CDR3 loop spans 15 amino acids. The germline V gene has CDR1 SGHTA and CDR2 FQGTGA.

As DNA, the CDR3 is TGTGCCAGCAGCATGAGGGCCCACTACGAGCAGTACTTC. Its protein is CASSMRAHYEQYF. J is TRBJ2-7 and V is TRBV5-6; tentatively, D is TRBD2 (5 bases). CDR1 and CDR2 from the germline V gene are SGHDT and YYEEEE. This CDR3 is 13 amino acids long. Trimming removed 4 bases at V and 3 bases at J, with 11 bases between.

Points on this clone: Other DNA sequences in this sample translate to the same CDR3. The chain is built from TRBV2 and TRBJ2-3; 11 bases line up with TRBD2. The CDR3 runs to 15 residues. Germline V gene sequence: CDR1 SNHLY, CDR2 FYNNEI. J lost 3 bases, V lost 4 bases, and 3 bases had no gene match. The CDR3 reads CASSGLAGITDTQYF. Written as DNA, the CDR3 is TGTGCCAGCAGTGGACTAGCGGGGATAACAGATACGCAGTATTTT.

This clone occurred a few times. The chain uses TRBV7-9 and TRBJ2-6; 7 bases align to TRBD2. The CDR3 loop spans 17 amino acids. Trimming cost V 5 bases and J 0 bases; bases outside gene matches: 7. Germline CDR1 and CDR2: SEHNR and FQNEAQ (reference sequence). For the CDR3, the DNA is TGTGCCAGCAGCGGGGACTACCGGACCTCTGGGGCCAACGTCCTGACTTTC. This codes for CASSGDYRTSGANVLTF.

This CDR3 is CASRGGPVYYTF. CDR3 coding DNA: TGTGCCAGCAGGGGGGGGCCTGTATACTACACCTTC. The chain links TRBV5-6 to TRBJ1-2, with a weak D call TRBD1 (6 bases). Germline CDR1 SGHDT, CDR2 YYEEEE. The V end lost 5 bases, the J end lost 10 bases, and 15 bases lay between the germline ends. The CDR3 is made up of 12 amino acids.

This clone was observed once. The J gene is TRBJ1-2, the V gene TRBV7-9, with 8 nucleotides matching TRBD1. There are 14 residues in the CDR3. CDR1 is SEHNR and CDR2 is FQNEAQ in the germline V gene (reference sequence). After removal of 1 base from V and 8 bases from J, the junction contained 6 bases not matched to a gene. The CDR3 spells CASSLGTGHGGYTF. As DNA, the CDR3 is TGTGCCAGCAGCTTAGGGACAGGGCATGGAGGCTACACCTTC. Drawing the rest from reference TRBV7-9 and TRBJ1-2, the complete variable domain is DTGVSQNPRHKITKRGQNVTFRCDPISEHNRLYWYRQTLGQGPEFLTYFQNEAQLEKSRLLSDRFSAERPKGSFSTLEIQRTEQGDSAMYLCASSLGTGHGGYTFGSGTRLTVV.

The chain has TRBV11-2 and TRBJ2-1; no clear D. From germline, CDR1 is SGHAT and CDR2 FQNNGV. The CDR3 sequence is 14 residues long. V lost 0 bases to trimming and J lost 8 bases, with 11 bases between them. The CDR3 protein is CASSLDVYMDEQFF. In nucleotides, the CDR3 is TGTGCCAGCAGCTTAGATGTCTATATGGATGAGCAGTTCTTC.

The chain is built from TRBV9 and TRBJ2-7; D may be TRBD2 (5 bases). Trimming shortened V by 2 bases and J by 2 bases, and 17 bases separated the two germline ends. Per the germline V gene, CDR1 is SGDLS and CDR2 is YYNGEE. The CDR3 length is 16 residues. The CDR3 nucleotides read TGTGCCAGCAGCGTCGCCCTAGTGACTAATCCCTACGAGCAGTACTTC. Residues: CASSVALVTNPYEQYF.

This clone has more than one count but fewer than ten. J is TRBJ1-5 and V is TRBV4-1; D is possibly TRBD1 (5 bases). The germline gives CDR1 MGHRA, CDR2 YSYEKL. This CDR3 contains 15 residues. Trimming cost V 1 base and J 4 bases, with 11 bases left between them. The CDR3 reads CASSQGRQRNQPQHF. In nucleotides, the CDR3 is TGCGCCAGCAGCCAAGGCCGACAGAGAAATCAGCCCCAGCATTTT.

The chain combines TRBV27 with TRBJ2-1; D is possibly TRBD1 or TRBD2 (5 bases each). The V gene's germline CDR1 is MNHEY and CDR2 SMNVEV (reference sequence). The CDR3 contains 18 residues. The V gene lost 7 bases and the J gene lost 2 bases, with 24 bases spanning the gap. In DNA, the CDR3 is TGTGCCAGCACTCCTTATCAACCCGGGACGCTCACCTACAATGAGCAGTTCTTC. Translation gives CASTPYQPGTLTYNEQFF.

This chain links TRBV27 with TRBJ2-7; D unclear. Looked up from germline, CDR1 is MNHEY and CDR2 is SMNVEV (reference sequence). V was pared by 4 bases and J by 1 base, with 8 bases between. CDR3 length: 13 residues. For the CDR3, the DNA is TGTGCCAGCAGTTCGACCCTATCCTACGAGCAGTACTTC. This translates into CASSSTLSYEQYF.

The CDR3 protein is CASSVQGDTEAFF. CDR3 sequence (DNA): TGTGCCAGCAGCGTACAGGGTGACACTGAAGCTTTCTTT. V gene TRBV2 combines with J gene TRBJ1-1; TRBD1 might be the D (6 bases). This CDR3 is 13 amino acids long. Germline V lookup: CDR1 SNHLY, CDR2 FYNNEI. Trimming pared 6 bases from V and 3 bases from J, leaving 11 bases between.

This clone was seen only a few times. The chain is built from TRBV5-1 and TRBJ1-5; D is unresolved. CDR1 is SGHRS and CDR2 is YFSETQ in the germline V gene. Trimming took off 0 bases at V and 4 bases at J, with 8 bases between the two ends. The CDR3 extends over 14 amino acids. This chain's CDR3 is CASSLDARNQPQHF. The CDR3 nucleotides read TGCGCCAGCAGCTTGGATGCCAGAAATCAGCCCCAGCATTTT. The full variable domain, rest sourced from reference TRBV5-1 and TRBJ1-5, is KAGVTQTPRYLIKTRGQQVTLSCSPISGHRSVSWYQQTPGQGLQFLFEYFSETQRNKGNFPGRFSGRQFSNSRSEMNVSTLELGDSALYLCASSLDARNQPQHFGDGTRLSIL.

The count of this clone is one. The CDR3, as DNA: TGCGCCAGCAGCCACCGAACCCGGGACAGGGAACGAGGTGAGCAGTTCTTC. This gives the protein CASSHRTRDRERGEQFF. V is TRBV4-1 and J is TRBJ2-1; 9 bases fit TRBD1. Germline CDR1 reads MGHRA; CDR2 reads YSYEKL. V lost 3 bases and J lost 9; bases outside the gene matches: 15. CDR3 length equals 17 residues.